The clone carrying this T cell receptor (beta chain) appeared many times. Its antigen remains unknown. The CDR3 sequence is 15 residues long. The germline V and J ends were trimmed by 2 bases and 1 base, with 12 bases remaining between them. Looked up from germline, CDR1 is SGHRS and CDR2 is YFSETQ. The data belong to a study of regulatory T cells in long-lasting Graves disease. Time point: newly diagnosed GD, antithyroid drugs for less than 3 months. Construction of the TCR library relied on RNA isolated from PBMCs. Sequencing libraries for TCR beta were prepared with iRepertoire HTBI primers and Arm-PCR of CDR3 regions. TCRdb analysed the multiplex PCR reads with MiXCR anew, one entry per CDR3 protein. The table shows about 620,000 distinct CDR3 sequences, with approximately 15% occurring only once. Study findings and constraints: Thyroid tissue went unexamined; only peripheral blood was analyzed. Persistent Graves' cases showed lower TCR diversity than newly diagnosed cases. Persistent disease preferred TRBV28, TRBJ1-2 and TRBJ2-5.

This sample was shared with a second study, whose subject was T cells in Graves' hyperthyroidism and ophthalmopathy. That report adds: Model-based prediction identified ophthalmopathy a median 6.5 months prior to its onset.

This rearrangement joins TRBV5-1 to TRBJ1-1; no definite D call. The sample in question was peripheral blood mononuclear cells (PBMCs), obtained at new diagnosis, from a patient treated with antithyroid drugs. This sequence originates from a woman in her twenties or thirties with Graves disease. CDR3: CASSFMGISNTEAFF. The CDR3 nucleotides read TGCGCCAGCAGCTTTATGGGGATTTCGAACACTGAAGCTTTCTTT.